A selection of T cell receptor beta chains follows, all from one sample in a study of T cell repertoires in cytomegalovirus infection. No antigen has been assigned to these receptors. TCRdb itself ran the reads through MiXCR, one entry per CDR3 protein. Altogether about 500,000 distinct CDR3 sequences are present, about 33% being singletons, with the ten largest covering around a sixth. Specimen: cultured PBMCs, collected from culture after CMV antigen stimulation. These receptors came from a human donor in good health (CMV status not recorded). Some clones in this sample may be carry-over from other donors' samples. Each CDR3 is given with its conserved first and last residue. The order of the fields is CDR3 protein, CDR3 DNA, J gene, V gene, D gene, clone size. D genes are given only for firm matches. Size values are once, few and many counts, or a class for expanded clones, and some rows have none.

CDR3 protein: CSASGQLDTEAFF
CDR3 DNA: TGCAGTGCTAGCGGACAGTTAGACACTGAAGCTTTCTTT
J gene: TRBJ1-1
V gene: TRBV20-1
D gene: -
clone size: -

CDR3 protein: CASSIMLGDTQYF
CDR3 DNA: TGTGCCAGTAGTATCATGCTGGGAGATACGCAGTATTTT
J gene: TRBJ2-3
V gene: TRBV19
D gene: -
clone size: few

CDR3 protein: CASSPGQSTNEKLFF
CDR3 DNA: TGTGCCAGCAGCCCCGGACAGTCAACTAATGAAAAACTGTTTTTT
J gene: TRBJ1-4
V gene: TRBV7-2
D gene: -
clone size: many

CDR3 protein: CASSLDGIEQFF
CDR3 DNA: TGTGCCAGCAGCTTGGACGGGATCGAGCAGTTCTTC
J gene: TRBJ2-1
V gene: TRBV5-4
D gene: -
clone size: -

CDR3 protein: CASRPRENTEAFF
CDR3 DNA: TGTGCCAGTAGGCCCAGGGAGAACACTGAAGCTTTCTTT
J gene: TRBJ1-1
V gene: TRBV19
D gene: -
clone size: many

CDR3 protein: CASRGGGRYGYTF
CDR3 DNA: TGTGCCAGCAGAGGTGGGGGCCGCTATGGCTACACCTTC
J gene: TRBJ1-2
V gene: TRBV27
D gene: -
clone size: -

CDR3 protein: CSAQRTIAGQETQYF
CDR3 DNA: TGCAGTGCTCAACGGACTATAGCGGGGCAAGAGACCCAGTACTTC
J gene: TRBJ2-5
V gene: TRBV20-1
D gene: TRBD2
clone size: -

CDR3 protein: CASSLDSFAGETQYF
CDR3 DNA: TGTGCCAGCAGCTTAGATTCCTTCGCGGGAGAGACCCAGTACTTC
J gene: TRBJ2-5
V gene: TRBV7-2
D gene: -
clone size: many

CDR3 protein: CASEKSNQPQHF
CDR3 DNA: TGTGCCAGCGAGAAGAGCAATCAGCCCCAGCATTTT
J gene: TRBJ1-5
V gene: TRBV19
D gene: -
clone size: -

CDR3 protein: CASSFEAGPTDTQYF
CDR3 DNA: TGTGCCAGCAGCTTCGAGGCGGGACCCACAGATACGCAGTATTTT
J gene: TRBJ2-3
V gene: TRBV11-3
D gene: -
clone size: -

CDR3 protein: CASSLDLRASRDF
CDR3 DNA: TGTGCCAGCAGCTTAGATCTTAGGGCGAGCCGGGACTTC
J gene: TRBJ2-5
V gene: TRBV7-8
D gene: -
clone size: many

CDR3 protein: CSVEVEAANTGELFF
CDR3 DNA: TGCAGCGTTGAAGTAGAAGCGGCGAACACCGGGGAGCTGTTTTTT
J gene: TRBJ2-2
V gene: TRBV29-1
D gene: -
clone size: -

CDR3 protein: CASSPYRAGEGPEAFF
CDR3 DNA: TGTGCCAGCAGTCCCTACCGGGCGGGCGAGGGTCCTGAAGCTTTCTTT
J gene: TRBJ1-1
V gene: TRBV6-2/TRBV6-3
D gene: -
clone size: -

CDR3 protein: CASSLTVTSVKPQETQYF
CDR3 DNA: TGTGCCAGCAGTCTAACGGTGACTAGCGTGAAACCCCAAGAGACCCAGTACTTC
J gene: TRBJ2-5
V gene: TRBV12-3/TRBV12-4
D gene: TRBD2
clone size: few

CDR3 protein: CASSSRDVTNEKLFF
CDR3 DNA: TGTGCCAGCAGCAGCCGGGACGTAACTAATGAAAAACTGTTTTTT
J gene: TRBJ1-4
V gene: TRBV7-6
D gene: -
clone size: few

CDR3 protein: CASSPRLGLAGVGELFF
CDR3 DNA: TGTGCCAGCAGTCCGAGGCTTGGACTAGCGGGAGTCGGGGAGCTGTTTTTT
J gene: TRBJ2-2
V gene: TRBV5-6
D gene: TRBD2
clone size: -

CDR3 protein: CASSLEAPVEAFF
CDR3 DNA: TGTGCCAGCAGCTTAGAAGCTCCAGTTGAAGCTTTCTTT
J gene: TRBJ1-1
V gene: TRBV7-2
D gene: -
clone size: many

CDR3 protein: CASSLIDRGEQYF
CDR3 DNA: TGTGCCAGCAGCTTAATAGACAGGGGAGAGCAGTACTTC
J gene: TRBJ2-7
V gene: TRBV7-3
D gene: TRBD1
clone size: -

CDR3 protein: CASSYFREGRYEQYF
CDR3 DNA: TGTGCCAGCAGTTACTTCCGGGAGGGCCGGTACGAGCAGTACTTC
J gene: TRBJ2-7
V gene: TRBV6-6
D gene: TRBD2
clone size: -

CDR3 protein: CASSSERQGAETGELFF
CDR3 DNA: TGTGCCAGCAGCTCCGAGCGACAGGGGGCCGAGACCGGGGAGCTGTTTTTT
J gene: TRBJ2-2
V gene: TRBV7-9
D gene: TRBD1
clone size: few

CDR3 protein: CASNMGQGARTEAFF
CDR3 DNA: TGTGCCAGCAACATGGGACAGGGGGCCCGGACTGAAGCTTTCTTT
J gene: TRBJ1-1
V gene: TRBV6-2/TRBV6-3
D gene: TRBD1
clone size: -

CDR3 protein: CASRDRVDSRAFF
CDR3 DNA: TGTGCCAGCAGAGACAGGGTCGATTCCAGAGCTTTCTTT
J gene: TRBJ1-1
V gene: TRBV6-1
D gene: TRBD1
clone size: -

CDR3 protein: CASSRYGYEQYF
CDR3 DNA: TGTGCCAGCTCCCGGTACGGCTACGAGCAGTACTTC
J gene: TRBJ2-7
V gene: TRBV7-8
D gene: -
clone size: -

CDR3 protein: CASSFSGQGVREQYF
CDR3 DNA: TGTGCCAGCAGTTTTTCCGGACAGGGGGTCCGCGAGCAGTACTTC
J gene: TRBJ2-7
V gene: TRBV28
D gene: TRBD1
clone size: few

CDR3 protein: CASSPSGGGGTEAFF
CDR3 DNA: TGTGCCAGCAGCCCCTCCGGTGGGGGGGGCACTGAAGCTTTCTTT
J gene: TRBJ1-1
V gene: TRBV7-9
D gene: -
clone size: -

CDR3 protein: CASSLAPSGTSYNEQFF
CDR3 DNA: TGTGCCAGCAGCTTAGCGCCTAGCGGGACCTCTTACAATGAGCAGTTCTTC
J gene: TRBJ2-1
V gene: TRBV7-2
D gene: TRBD2
clone size: few

CDR3 protein: CSVDSPSGTSYNEQFF
CDR3 DNA: TGCAGCGTTGATTCTCCTAGCGGGACTAGTTACAATGAGCAGTTCTTC
J gene: TRBJ2-1
V gene: TRBV29-1
D gene: TRBD2
clone size: few

CDR3 protein: CASSSTTHGETQYF
CDR3 DNA: TGTGCCAGCAGCTCAACCACCCATGGCGAGACCCAGTACTTC
J gene: TRBJ2-5
V gene: TRBV7-6
D gene: -
clone size: -

CDR3 protein: CASSLAGVGANVLTF
CDR3 DNA: TGTGCCAGCAGTTTAGCAGGGGTCGGGGCCAACGTCCTGACTTTC
J gene: TRBJ2-6
V gene: TRBV12-3/TRBV12-4
D gene: -
clone size: -

CDR3 protein: CASSFTGGVTEAFF
CDR3 DNA: TGTGCCAGCAGTTTTACAGGGGGCGTGACTGAAGCTTTCTTT
J gene: TRBJ1-1
V gene: TRBV6-2/TRBV6-3
D gene: TRBD1
clone size: -

CDR3 protein: CASSLGTGDNEQFF
CDR3 DNA: TGTGCCAGCAGTTTAGGGACAGGGGACAATGAGCAGTTCTTC
J gene: TRBJ2-1
V gene: TRBV6-5
D gene: TRBD1
clone size: few

CDR3 protein: CAWRPQGRGKLFF
CDR3 DNA: TGTGCCTGGAGGCCACAGGGGAGAGGAAAACTGTTTTTT
J gene: TRBJ1-4
V gene: TRBV30
D gene: TRBD1
clone size: -

CDR3 protein: CASSPRGGLGQETQYF
CDR3 DNA: TGCGCCAGCAGCCCTAGGGGGGGATTGGGGCAAGAGACCCAGTACTTC
J gene: TRBJ2-5
V gene: TRBV4-1
D gene: -
clone size: -

CDR3 protein: CASTRQSGYNEQFF
CDR3 DNA: TGTGCCAGCACAAGACAGTCCGGCTACAATGAGCAGTTCTTC
J gene: TRBJ2-1
V gene: TRBV7-2
D gene: -
clone size: few

CDR3 protein: CASSESVPMNTEAFF
CDR3 DNA: TGTGCCAGCAGTGAATCAGTACCCATGAACACTGAAGCTTTCTTT
J gene: TRBJ1-1
V gene: TRBV2
D gene: -
clone size: -

CDR3 protein: CASSYYAGVSSNEQFF
CDR3 DNA: TGTGCCAGCAGCTATTACGCAGGGGTTTCCAGCAATGAGCAGTTCTTC
J gene: TRBJ2-1
V gene: TRBV7-8
D gene: -
clone size: -

CDR3 protein: CASSLGLGTYEQYF
CDR3 DNA: TGTGCCAGCAGCTTAGGTTTAGGGACCTACGAGCAGTACTTC
J gene: TRBJ2-7
V gene: TRBV7-2
D gene: -
clone size: few

CDR3 protein: CASSSPLGLAGSNTGELFF
CDR3 DNA: TGTGCCAGCAGTTCCCCATTGGGACTAGCGGGATCTAACACCGGGGAGCTGTTTTTT
J gene: TRBJ2-2
V gene: TRBV6-1
D gene: TRBD2
clone size: many

CDR3 protein: CSARLDPTDTQYF
CDR3 DNA: TGCAGTGCCAGACTCGACCCCACAGATACGCAGTATTTT
J gene: TRBJ2-3
V gene: TRBV29-1
D gene: -
clone size: -

CDR3 protein: CASSYGGALYEAFF
CDR3 DNA: TGTGCCAGCAGTTACGGTGGTGCACTATACGAAGCTTTCTTT
J gene: TRBJ1-1
V gene: TRBV6-2/TRBV6-3
D gene: -
clone size: -

CDR3 protein: CASIGTRTSAYEQYF
CDR3 DNA: TGTGCCAGCATCGGGACGCGGACTAGCGCTTACGAGCAGTACTTC
J gene: TRBJ2-7
V gene: TRBV2
D gene: TRBD2
clone size: few

CDR3 protein: CASSLSLLLTDSYNEQFF
CDR3 DNA: TGTGCCAGCAGTTTATCTTTATTGCTTACGGACTCCTACAATGAGCAGTTCTTC
J gene: TRBJ2-1
V gene: TRBV28
D gene: -
clone size: few

CDR3 protein: CASSREGTGANSPLHF
CDR3 DNA: TGTGCCAGCAGCCGCGAGGGGACAGGGGCGAATTCACCCCTCCACTTT
J gene: TRBJ1-6
V gene: TRBV6-1
D gene: TRBD1
clone size: -

CDR3 protein: CASSSDRGWYNEQFF
CDR3 DNA: TGTGCCAGCAGCTCAGACAGGGGGTGGTACAATGAGCAGTTCTTC
J gene: TRBJ2-1
V gene: TRBV28
D gene: TRBD1
clone size: -

CDR3 protein: CASSLFQTAGANVLTF
CDR3 DNA: TGTGCCAGCAGTTTATTTCAGACCGCTGGGGCCAACGTCCTGACTTTC
J gene: TRBJ2-6
V gene: TRBV27
D gene: -
clone size: -